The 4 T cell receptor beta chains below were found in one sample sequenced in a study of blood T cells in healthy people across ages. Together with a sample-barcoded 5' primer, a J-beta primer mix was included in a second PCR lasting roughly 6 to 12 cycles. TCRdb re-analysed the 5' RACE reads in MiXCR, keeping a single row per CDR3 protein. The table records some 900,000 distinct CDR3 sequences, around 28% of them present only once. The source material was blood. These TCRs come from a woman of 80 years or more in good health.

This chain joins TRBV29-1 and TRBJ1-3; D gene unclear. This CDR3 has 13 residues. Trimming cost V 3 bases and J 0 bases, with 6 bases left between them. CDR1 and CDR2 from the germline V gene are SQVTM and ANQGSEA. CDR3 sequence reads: CSVESHSGNTIYF. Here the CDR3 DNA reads TGCAGCGTTGAGAGTCACTCTGGAAACACCATATATTTT.

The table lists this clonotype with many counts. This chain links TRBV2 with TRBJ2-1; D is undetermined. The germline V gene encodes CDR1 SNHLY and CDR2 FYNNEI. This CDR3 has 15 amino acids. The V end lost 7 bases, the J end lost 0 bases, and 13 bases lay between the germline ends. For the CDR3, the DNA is TGTGCCAGCACTTGGGAAACAACCTCCTACAATGAGCAGTTCTTC. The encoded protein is CASTWETTSYNEQFF.

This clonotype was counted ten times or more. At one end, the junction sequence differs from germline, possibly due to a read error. CDR3 loop: CASSFSFTRTDMQYF. The CDR3 DNA sequence: TGTGCCAGCAGTTTCAGTTTTACGCGCACAGATATGCAGTATTTT. The gene calls are TRBV27 and TRBJ2-3; D uncertain. This CDR3 is 15 amino acids long. The germline V gene has CDR1 MNHEY and CDR2 SMNVEV (reference sequence).

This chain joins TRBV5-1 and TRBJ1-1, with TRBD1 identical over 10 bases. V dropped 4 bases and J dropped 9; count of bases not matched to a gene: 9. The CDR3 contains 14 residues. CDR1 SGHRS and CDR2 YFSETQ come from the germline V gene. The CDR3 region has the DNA TGCGCCAGCAGCCCGGGACAGGGGCCGAGTAAAGCTTTCTTT. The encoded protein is CASSPGQGPSKAFF.